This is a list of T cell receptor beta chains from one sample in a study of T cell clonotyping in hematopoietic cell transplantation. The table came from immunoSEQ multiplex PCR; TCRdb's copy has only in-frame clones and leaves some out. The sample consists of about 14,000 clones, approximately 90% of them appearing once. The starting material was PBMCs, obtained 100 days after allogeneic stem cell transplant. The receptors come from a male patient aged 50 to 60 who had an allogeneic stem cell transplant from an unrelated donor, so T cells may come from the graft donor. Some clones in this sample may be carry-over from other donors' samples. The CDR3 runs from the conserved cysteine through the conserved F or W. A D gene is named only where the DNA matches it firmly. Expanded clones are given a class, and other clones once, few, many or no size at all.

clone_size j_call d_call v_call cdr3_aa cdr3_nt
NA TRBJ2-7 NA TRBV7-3 CASSLRQKRSYEQYF TGTGCCAGCAGCTTAAGACAAAAACGCTCCTACGAGCAGTACTTC
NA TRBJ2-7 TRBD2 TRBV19 CASSEAGWDYEQYF TGTGCCAGTAGTGAAGCGGGGTGGGACTACGAGCAGTACTTC
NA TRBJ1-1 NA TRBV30 CAWSVLAEAFF TGTGCCTGGAGTGTACTCGCGGAAGCTTTCTTT
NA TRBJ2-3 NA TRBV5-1 CASSLDSSTDTQYF TGCGCCAGCAGCTTGGACAGTAGCACAGATACGCAGTATTTT
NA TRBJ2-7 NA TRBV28 CASGSGQHYEQYF TGTGCCAGTGGGTCTGGTCAACACTACGAGCAGTACTTC
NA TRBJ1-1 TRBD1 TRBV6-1 CASSELQGELAEAFF TGTGCCAGCAGTGAGTTGCAGGGGGAGTTGGCTGAAGCTTTCTTT
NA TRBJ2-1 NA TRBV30 CAWNPKGVDEQFF TGTGCCTGGAATCCCAAGGGAGTGGATGAGCAGTTCTTC
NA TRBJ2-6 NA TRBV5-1 CASSLGDSGANVLTF TGCGCCAGCAGCTTGGGAGACTCTGGGGCCAACGTCCTGACTTTC
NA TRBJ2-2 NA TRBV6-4 CASSTGFTGELFF TGTGCCAGCAGTACGGGATTCACCGGGGAGCTGTTTTTT
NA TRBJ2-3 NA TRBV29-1 CSVEGGKGTDTQYF TGCAGCGTTGAGGGAGGTAAGGGCACAGATACGCAGTATTTT
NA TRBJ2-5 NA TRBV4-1 CASSQVYTEGETQYF TGCGCCAGCAGCCAAGTTTACACGGAGGGAGAGACCCAGTACTTC
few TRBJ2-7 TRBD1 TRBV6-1 CASSNPQDRSYEQYF TGTGCCAGCAGTAACCCTCAGGACAGGTCCTACGAGCAGTACTTC
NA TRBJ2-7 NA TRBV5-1 CASSSGWSAEGDEQYF TGCGCCAGCAGCTCAGGGTGGAGCGCGGAGGGGGACGAGCAGTACTTC
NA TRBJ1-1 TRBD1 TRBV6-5 CASSSGQGDTEAFF TGTGCCAGCAGTTCGGGACAGGGGGACACTGAAGCTTTCTTT
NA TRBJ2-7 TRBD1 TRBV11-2 CASSQGQGRSEQYF TGTGCCAGCAGCCAAGGACAGGGGAGGAGTGAGCAGTACTTC
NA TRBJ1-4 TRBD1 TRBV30 CAWSVTGVGEKLFF TGTGCCTGGAGTGTTACAGGGGTCGGCGAAAAACTGTTTTTT
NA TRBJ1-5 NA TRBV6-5 CASSYSGDQPQHF TGTGCCAGCAGTTATTCCGGGGATCAGCCCCAGCATTTT
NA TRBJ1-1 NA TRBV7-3 CASSAGPDSSGTEAFF TGTGCCAGCAGCGCCGGGCCCGACAGCTCGGGGACTGAAGCTTTCTTT
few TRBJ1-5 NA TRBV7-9 CASSPIAPGDQPQHF TGTGCCAGCAGCCCAATAGCCCCGGGTGATCAGCCCCAGCATTTT
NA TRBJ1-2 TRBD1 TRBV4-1 CASSQGRGLGYGYTF TGCGCCAGCAGCCAAGGAAGGGGGCTGGGCTATGGCTACACCTTC
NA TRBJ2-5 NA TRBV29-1 CSVDPGVETQYF TGCAGCGTTGATCCAGGGGTCGAGACCCAGTACTTC
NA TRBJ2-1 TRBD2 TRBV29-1 CSVLGGEEGINEQFF TGCAGCGTCCTGGGGGGGGAGGAGGGGATCAATGAGCAGTTCTTC
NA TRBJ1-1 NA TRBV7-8 CASSLGMNTEAFF TGTGCCAGCAGCTTAGGAATGAACACTGAAGCTTTCTTT
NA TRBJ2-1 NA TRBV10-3 CAISEFPGGQTSDEQFF TGTGCCATCAGTGAGTTTCCAGGGGGGCAGACTAGCGATGAGCAGTTCTTC
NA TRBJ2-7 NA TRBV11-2 CASSHDIGPYEQYF TGTGCCAGCAGCCATGACATCGGCCCCTACGAGCAGTACTTC
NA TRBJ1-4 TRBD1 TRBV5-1 CASSSQSGGSNEKLFF TGCGCCAGCAGCTCCCAATCAGGGGGGTCTAATGAAAAACTGTTTTTT
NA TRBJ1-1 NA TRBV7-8 CASSLEGGLTEAFF TGTGCCAGCAGCTTAGAAGGGGGTCTCACTGAAGCTTTCTTT
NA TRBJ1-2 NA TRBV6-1 CASSELFRRANYGYTF TGTGCCAGCAGTGAATTATTCAGGAGAGCTAACTATGGCTACACCTTC
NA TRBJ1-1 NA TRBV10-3 CAISGGSNTEAFF TGTGCCATCAGCGGGGGGAGTAACACTGAAGCTTTCTTT
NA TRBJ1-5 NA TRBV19 CASSINGELDEPQHF TGTGCCAGTAGTATAAATGGGGAATTGGACGAGCCCCAGCATTTT
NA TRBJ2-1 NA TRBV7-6 CASSFVPSVGTQQFF TGTGCCAGCAGCTTCGTACCAAGCGTCGGGACCCAGCAGTTCTTC
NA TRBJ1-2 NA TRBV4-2 CASSQDINYGYTF TGTGCCAGCAGCCAGGATATTAACTATGGCTACACCTTC
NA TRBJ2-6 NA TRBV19 CASLLRGSGANVLTF TGTGCCAGCCTATTGCGGGGCTCTGGGGCCAACGTCCTGACTTTC
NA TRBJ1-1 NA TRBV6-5 CASSYSGALGTEAFF TGTGCCAGCAGTTACTCCGGCGCCTTAGGGACTGAAGCTTTCTTT
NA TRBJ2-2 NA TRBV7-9 CASSLRTDPLRELFF TGTGCCAGCAGCTTAAGGACAGATCCTTTGAGGGAGCTGTTTTTT
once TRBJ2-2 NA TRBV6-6 CASSLPTNTGELFF TGTGCCAGCAGTTTACCAACTAACACCGGGGAGCTGTTTTTT
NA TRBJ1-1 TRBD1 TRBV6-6 CASSYGGTDTEAFF TGTGCCAGCAGTTACGGAGGGACAGACACTGAAGCTTTCTTT
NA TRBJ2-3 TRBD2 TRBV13 CASSHMAGRRADTQYF TGTGCCAGCAGCCACATGGCCGGGAGGCGGGCAGATACGCAGTATTTT
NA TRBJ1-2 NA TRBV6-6 CASSFPPPSRDGYTF TGTGCCAGCAGTTTTCCCCCGCCAAGCAGGGATGGCTACACCTTC
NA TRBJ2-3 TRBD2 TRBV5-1 CASSLVGGSTDTQYF TGCGCCAGCAGCTTGGTGGGAGGGAGCACAGATACGCAGTATTTT
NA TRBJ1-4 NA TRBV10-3 CATSGTNEKLFF TGTGCCACCTCCGGGACAAATGAAAAACTGTTTTTT
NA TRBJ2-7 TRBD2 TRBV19 CASSLGEGYEQYF TGTGCCAGTTCGTTGGGGGAGGGCTACGAGCAGTACTTC
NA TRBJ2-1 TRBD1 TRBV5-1 CASSLRTGTGLWNEQFF TGCGCCAGCAGCTTGCGGACCGGGACAGGGTTATGGAATGAGCAGTTCTTC
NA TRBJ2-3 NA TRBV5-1 CASSERSTDTQYF TGCGCCAGCAGCGAACGAAGCACAGATACGCAGTATTTT
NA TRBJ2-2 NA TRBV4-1 CASSDRGNTGELFF TGCGCCAGCAGCGATAGGGGGAACACCGGGGAGCTGTTTTTT
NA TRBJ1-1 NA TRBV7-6 CASSLRVRGDSDTEAFF TGTGCCAGCAGCTTAAGAGTGAGGGGAGACAGTGACACTGAAGCTTTCTTT
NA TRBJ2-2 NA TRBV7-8 CASSLDARPGELFF TGTGCCAGCAGCTTAGACGCCCGCCCCGGGGAGCTGTTTTTT
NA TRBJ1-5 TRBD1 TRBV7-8 CASSQPWTGDQPQHF TGTGCCAGCAGCCAACCCTGGACAGGGGATCAGCCCCAGCATTTT
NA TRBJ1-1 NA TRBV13 CASSLGWVIAKPNMNTEAFF TGTGCCAGCAGCTTAGGGTGGGTTATTGCGAAACCCAACATGAACACTGAAGCTTTCTTT
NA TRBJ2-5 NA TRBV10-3 CAISEGLETQYF TGTGCCATCAGTGAGGGGTTGGAGACCCAGTACTTC
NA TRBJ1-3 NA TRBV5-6 CASSSGASGNTIYF TGTGCCAGCAGCTCTGGGGCGTCTGGAAACACCATATATTTT
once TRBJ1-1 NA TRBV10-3 CAISDPVRGTEAFF TGTGCCATCAGTGACCCCGTTAGGGGCACTGAAGCTTTCTTT